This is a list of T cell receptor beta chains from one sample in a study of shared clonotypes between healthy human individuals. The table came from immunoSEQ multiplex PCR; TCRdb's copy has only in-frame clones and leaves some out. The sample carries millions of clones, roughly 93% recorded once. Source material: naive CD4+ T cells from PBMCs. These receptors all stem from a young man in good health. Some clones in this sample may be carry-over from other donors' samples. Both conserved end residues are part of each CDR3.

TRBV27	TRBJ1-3	CASSLLAGGGLSGNTIYF
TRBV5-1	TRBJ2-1	CASRKGQGEYNEQFF
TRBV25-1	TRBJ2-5	CASRGPGEQYF
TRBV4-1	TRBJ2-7	CASSLQRDKAHEQYF
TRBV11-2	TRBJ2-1	CASSLGLGEGDEQFF
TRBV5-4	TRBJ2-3	CASTLTSGKGTDTQYF
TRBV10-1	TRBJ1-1	CASSGSGNTEAFF
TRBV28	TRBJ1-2	CASSAMRRRYTF
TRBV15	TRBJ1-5	CATSPGTLNNQPQHF
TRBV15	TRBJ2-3	CATSREVYAHTQYF
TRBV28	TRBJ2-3	CASSSSGTIYTQYF
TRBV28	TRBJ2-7	CASREGLAANEQYF
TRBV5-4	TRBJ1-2	CASSLKGTAGYTF
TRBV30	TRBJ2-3	CAWTVTGGPGRNTQYF
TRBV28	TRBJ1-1	CASSPGTATKAFF
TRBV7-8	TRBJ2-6	CASSRITGPVGANVLTF
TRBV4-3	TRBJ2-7	CASSPYSGYEQYF
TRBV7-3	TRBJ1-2	CASSLRPTETSGYTF
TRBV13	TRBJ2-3	CASSTTDTQYF
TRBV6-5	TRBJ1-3	CASSYGSSGNTIYF
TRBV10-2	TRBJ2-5	CASRREVISETQYF
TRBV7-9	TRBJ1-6	CASSSSGQNSPLHF
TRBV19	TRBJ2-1	CASSIGLAGGYNEQFF
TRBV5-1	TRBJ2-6	CASSFSTNVLTF
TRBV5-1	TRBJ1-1	CASRTGLNTEAFF
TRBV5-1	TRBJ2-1	CASSFWGDEQFF
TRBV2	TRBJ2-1	CASVDSGGTEQFF
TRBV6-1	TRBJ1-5	CASRPDRNNQPQHF
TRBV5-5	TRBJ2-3	CASSPLTGGFSTDTQYF
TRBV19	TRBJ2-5	CASSGGAGLAGGRETQYF
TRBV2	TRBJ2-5	CASSETWAEQETQYF
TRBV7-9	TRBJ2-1	CASSFQGEQFF
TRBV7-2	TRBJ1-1	CASSIIIGGSTEAFF
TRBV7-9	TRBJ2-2	CATSELFF
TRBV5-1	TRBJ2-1	CASSRSTSGRNEQFF